Shown below are 14 T cell receptor beta chains from a single sample sequenced in a study of T cell changes during pregnancy in multiple sclerosis. TCRdb's copy holds only in-frame clones and misses some; the assay was immunoSEQ multiplex PCR. The table shows about 80,000 clones, with just over 90% occurring only once. The sequences come from peripheral blood, collected before pregnancy. Receptors originate from a female donor with multiple sclerosis, enrolled in a pregnancy study.

J is TRBJ2-1 and V is TRBV6-5; 9 bases agree with TRBD2. The germline gives CDR1 MNHEY, CDR2 SVGAGI. The V gene end was trimmed by 6 bases and the J gene end by 6 bases; junction bases not matched to a gene: 6. The CDR3 sequence is 14 residues long. CDR3 in DNA: TGTGCCAGCAGGGGACTAGCCGGGGCCAATGAGCAGTTCTTC. Translating gives CASRGLAGANEQFF.

The chain couples TRBV7-6 to TRBJ1-5, with a tentative D call TRBD1 (5 bases). The V end lost 1 base, the J end lost 6 bases, and 13 bases lay between the germline ends. The CDR3 is 15 residues long. Germline assignment: CDR1 SGHVS and CDR2 FNYEAQ. The CDR3 DNA reads TGTGCCAGCAGCTTAGGGCAGGGTATCGGTCAGCCCCAGCATTTT. It yields the protein CASSLGQGIGQPQHF.

This chain links TRBV19 with TRBJ1-4; unclear D gene. CDR3 length: 15 residues. V lost 5 bases and J lost 5, with 15 bases in between. CDR1 and CDR2 from the germline V gene are LNHDA and SQIVND (reference sequence). The CDR3 reads CASSLWGEVNEKLFF. The CDR3 DNA follows: TGTGCCAGTAGTCTGTGGGGAGAGGTAAATGAAAAACTGTTTTTT.

The chain uses TRBV7-6 and TRBJ2-1, with TRBD1 matching 9 bases. This CDR3 is built from 17 residues. Germline loops: CDR1 SGHVS, CDR2 FNYEAQ. V lost 3 bases and J lost 4; bases outside the gene matches: 10. The CDR3 bases are TGTGCCAGCAGCTTTACACAGGGGGCAGGAGGGTACAATGAGCAGTTCTTC. It is translated as CASSFTQGAGGYNEQFF.

The V and J genes are TRBV5-4 and TRBJ2-7, with 12 bases aligning to TRBD2. Unmatched junction bases numbered 5, after V lost 3 bases and J lost 4 bases. Looked up from germline, CDR1 is SGHNT and CDR2 is YYREEE (reference sequence). CDR3 length: 15 amino acids. For the CDR3, the DNA is TGTGCCAGCAGCTCCCGGACTAGCGGGATTTACGAGCAGTACTTC. Amino acid sequence: CASSSRTSGIYEQYF. The full variable domain, completed using reference TRBV5-4 and TRBJ2-7, is ETGVTQSPTHLIKTRGQQVTLRCSSQSGHNTVSWYQQALGQGPQFIFQYYREEENGRGNFPPRFSGLQFPNYSSELNVNALELDDSALYLCASSSRTSGIYEQYFGPGTRLTVT.

The chain recombines TRBV5-6 with TRBJ2-7, with D uncertain. Germline V gene sequence: CDR1 SGHDT, CDR2 YYEEEE. CDR3 length: 14 amino acids. Trimming pared 2 bases from V and 0 bases from J, leaving 9 bases between. CDR3 loop: CASSLSGFSYEQYF. The CDR3 coding sequence is TGTGCCAGCAGCTTATCGGGTTTCTCCTACGAGCAGTACTTC.

The chain uses TRBV11-3 and TRBJ2-5; D possibly corresponds to TRBD1 (7 bases). Germline V lookup: CDR1 SGHNT, CDR2 YENEEA. Deletions cut 3 bases from V and 5 bases from J, with 16 bases between. The CDR3 spans 15 residues. CDR3 loop: CASSFSSAGGETQYF. As DNA, the CDR3 is TGTGCCAGCAGCTTTTCTTCGGCAGGGGGGGAGACCCAGTACTTC.

The V gene is TRBV5-4, the J gene TRBJ2-6, with no clear D. CDR3 length: 14 residues. Trimming shortened V by 6 bases and J by 3 bases, and 10 bases separated the two germline ends. Germline-derived CDR1 and CDR2 are SGHNT and YYREEE (reference sequence). The CDR3 reads CASTLPIGANVLTF. In nucleotides, the CDR3 is TGTGCCAGCACCCTCCCTATTGGGGCCAACGTCCTGACTTTC.

The V gene is TRBV9, the J gene TRBJ2-1, with D possibly matching TRBD2 (7 bases). Between the trimmed V and J ends, which lost 4 bases and 0 bases, there was a span of 14 bases. Germline V gene data show CDR1 as SGDLS and CDR2 as YYNGEE. This CDR3 region has 16 residues. CDR3 residues: CASSPGGESSYNEQFF. CDR3 in DNA: TGTGCCAGCAGCCCGGGGGGCGAGAGCTCCTACAATGAGCAGTTCTTC.

The chain has TRBV19 and TRBJ2-1, with 16 bases aligning to TRBD2. The V and J ends lost 5 bases and 7 bases, in that order; junction bases with no gene match: 5. The CDR3 spans 16 residues. Germline loops: CDR1 LNHDA, CDR2 SQIVND (reference sequence). CDR3 in DNA: TGTGCCAGTAGTCTAGGGACTAGCGGGAGGGCTAATGAGCAGTTCTTC. Translation: CASSLGTSGRANEQFF.

This chain links TRBV19 with TRBJ1-1; D might be TRBD1 (6 bases). The germline gives CDR1 LNHDA, CDR2 SQIVND (reference sequence). This CDR3 contains 14 residues. The germline V and J ends were trimmed by 3 bases and 10 bases, with 18 bases remaining between them. As DNA, the CDR3 is TGTGCCAGTAGTATGGAGGACAGTCTCAAGCCAGCTTTCTTT. It encodes CASSMEDSLKPAFF.

This rearrangement joins TRBV5-1 to TRBJ2-2, with a tentative D call TRBD1 (6 bases). Looked up from germline, CDR1 is SGHRS and CDR2 is YFSETQ. The V end was cut by 4 bases, the J end by 4 bases, with 14 bases between. This CDR3 is built from 15 residues. This chain's CDR3 is CASSGQTPGTGELFF. CDR3 in DNA: TGCGCCAGCAGCGGACAGACTCCGGGCACCGGGGAGCTGTTTTTT.

This CDR3 is CAINSPGQSSSYEQYF. CDR3 DNA: TGTGCCATCAACTCACCGGGACAATCTAGCTCCTACGAGCAGTACTTC. The chain uses TRBV10-3 and TRBJ2-7; the D gene is possibly TRBD1 (6 bases). In germline, CDR1 is ENHRY, CDR2 SYGVKD. Trimming removed 7 bases at V and 0 bases at J, with 19 bases between. This CDR3 is built from 16 residues.

The CDR3 coding sequence is TGTGCCAGCAGGACAGTAAACACTGAAGCTTTCTTT. Translated, it gives CASRTVNTEAFF. The V gene is TRBV7-9, the J gene TRBJ1-1, with D possibly matching TRBD1 (5 bases). This CDR3 has 12 amino acids. V lost 6 bases to trimming and J lost 2 bases, with 7 bases between them. CDR1 SEHNR and CDR2 FQNEAQ come from the germline V gene (reference sequence).